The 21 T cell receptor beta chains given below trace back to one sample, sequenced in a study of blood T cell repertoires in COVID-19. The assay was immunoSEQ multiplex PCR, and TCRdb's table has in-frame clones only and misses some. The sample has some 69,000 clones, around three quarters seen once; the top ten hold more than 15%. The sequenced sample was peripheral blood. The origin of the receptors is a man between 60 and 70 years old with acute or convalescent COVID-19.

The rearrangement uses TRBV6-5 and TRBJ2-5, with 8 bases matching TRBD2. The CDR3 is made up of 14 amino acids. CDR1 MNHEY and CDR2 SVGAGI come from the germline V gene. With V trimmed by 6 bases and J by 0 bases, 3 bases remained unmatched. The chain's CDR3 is CASSLAGYQETQYF. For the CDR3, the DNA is TGTGCCAGCAGCCTAGCGGGCTACCAAGAGACCCAGTACTTC.

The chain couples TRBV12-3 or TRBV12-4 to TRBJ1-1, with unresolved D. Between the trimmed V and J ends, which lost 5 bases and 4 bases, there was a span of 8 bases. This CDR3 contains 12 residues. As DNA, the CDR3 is TGTGCCAGCAGTCTCCACTCCACTGAAGCTTTCTTT. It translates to CASSLHSTEAFF.

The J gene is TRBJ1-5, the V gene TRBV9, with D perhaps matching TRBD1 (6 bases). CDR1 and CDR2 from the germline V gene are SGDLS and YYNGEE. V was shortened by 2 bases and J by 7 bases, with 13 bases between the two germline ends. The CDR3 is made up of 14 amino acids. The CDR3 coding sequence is TGTGCCAGCAGCGTCTCAGGGGTTGGACAGCCCCAGCATTTT. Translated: CASSVSGVGQPQHF.

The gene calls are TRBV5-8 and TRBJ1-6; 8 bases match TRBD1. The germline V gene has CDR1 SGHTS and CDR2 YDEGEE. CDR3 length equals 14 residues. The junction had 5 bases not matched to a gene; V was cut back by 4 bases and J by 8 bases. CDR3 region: CASSLGQGDSPLHF. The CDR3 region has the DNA TGTGCCAGCAGCCTCGGACAGGGAGATTCACCCCTCCACTTT.

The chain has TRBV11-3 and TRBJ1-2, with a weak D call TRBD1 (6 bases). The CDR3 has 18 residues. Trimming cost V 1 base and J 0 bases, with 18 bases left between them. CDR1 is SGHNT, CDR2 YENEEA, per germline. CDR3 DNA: TGTGCCAGCAGCTTAGTAGCCCCCCGCAGGGGACCTAACTATGGCTACACCTTC. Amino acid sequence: CASSLVAPRRGPNYGYTF.

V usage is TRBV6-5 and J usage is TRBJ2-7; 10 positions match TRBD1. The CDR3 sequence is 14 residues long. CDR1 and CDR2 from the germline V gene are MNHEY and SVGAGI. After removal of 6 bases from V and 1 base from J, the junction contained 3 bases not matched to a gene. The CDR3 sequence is CASSRDRGSYEQYF. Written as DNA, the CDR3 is TGTGCCAGCAGCCGGGACAGGGGATCCTACGAGCAGTACTTC.

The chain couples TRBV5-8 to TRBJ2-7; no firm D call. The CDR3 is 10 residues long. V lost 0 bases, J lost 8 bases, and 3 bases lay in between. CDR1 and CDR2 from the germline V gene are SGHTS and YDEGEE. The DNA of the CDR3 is TGTGCCAGCAGCTTGGGGCAGCAGTACTTC. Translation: CASSLGQQYF.

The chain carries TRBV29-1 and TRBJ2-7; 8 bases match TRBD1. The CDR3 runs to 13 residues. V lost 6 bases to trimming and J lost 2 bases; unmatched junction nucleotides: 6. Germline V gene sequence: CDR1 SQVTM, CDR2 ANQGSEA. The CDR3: CSVPGQVAYEQYF. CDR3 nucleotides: TGCAGCGTACCGGGACAGGTAGCCTACGAGCAGTACTTC.

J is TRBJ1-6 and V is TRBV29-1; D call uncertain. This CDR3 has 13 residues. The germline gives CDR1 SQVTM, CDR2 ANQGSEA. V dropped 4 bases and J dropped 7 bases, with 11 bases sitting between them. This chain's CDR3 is CSVGSGRNSPLHF. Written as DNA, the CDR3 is TGCAGCGTTGGGAGTGGGAGGAATTCACCCCTCCACTTT.

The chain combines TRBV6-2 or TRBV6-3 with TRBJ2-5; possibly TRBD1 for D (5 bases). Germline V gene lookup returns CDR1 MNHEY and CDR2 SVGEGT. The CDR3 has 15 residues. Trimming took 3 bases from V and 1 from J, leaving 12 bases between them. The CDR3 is CASSYAGLVQETQYF. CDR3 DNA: TGTGCCAGCAGTTATGCAGGGCTGGTCCAAGAGACCCAGTACTTC.

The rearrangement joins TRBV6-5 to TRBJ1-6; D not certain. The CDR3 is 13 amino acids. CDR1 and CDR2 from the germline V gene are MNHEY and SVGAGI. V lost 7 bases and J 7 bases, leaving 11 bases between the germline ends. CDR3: CASIGIINSPLHF. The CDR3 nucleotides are TGTGCCAGCATCGGGATCATAAATTCACCCCTCCACTTT.

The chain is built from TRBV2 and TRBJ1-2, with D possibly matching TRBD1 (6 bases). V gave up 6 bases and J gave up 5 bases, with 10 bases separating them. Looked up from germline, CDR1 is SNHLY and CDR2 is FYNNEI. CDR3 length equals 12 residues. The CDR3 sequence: CASSGTKYGYTF. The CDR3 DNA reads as TGTGCCAGCAGCGGGACAAAATATGGCTACACCTTC.

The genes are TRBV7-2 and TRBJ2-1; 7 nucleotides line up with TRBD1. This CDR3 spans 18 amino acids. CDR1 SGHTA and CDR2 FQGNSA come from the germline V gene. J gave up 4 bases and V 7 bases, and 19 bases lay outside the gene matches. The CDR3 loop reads CASTSLPSARGTYNEQFF. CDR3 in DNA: TGTGCCAGCACCTCACTCCCGTCGGCCAGGGGGACGTACAATGAGCAGTTCTTC.

For the CDR3, the DNA is TGTGCCAGCAGCTCCCGGCAGGGGAAGGACTATGGCTACACCTTC. Amino acids: CASSSRQGKDYGYTF. The chain carries TRBV7-2 and TRBJ1-2; weak D call: TRBD1 (6 bases). V was trimmed by 4 bases and J by 3 bases, leaving 15 bases between them. The CDR3 is 15 amino acids. Per germline, CDR1 SGHTA and CDR2 FQGNSA. Combining the CDR3 with reference TRBV7-2 and TRBJ1-2 gives the whole variable domain GAGVSQSPSNKVTEKGKDVELRCDPISGHTALYWYRQSLGQGLEFLIYFQGNSAPDKSGLPSDRFSAERTGGSVSTLTIQRTQQEDSAVYLCASSSRQGKDYGYTFGSGTRLTVV.

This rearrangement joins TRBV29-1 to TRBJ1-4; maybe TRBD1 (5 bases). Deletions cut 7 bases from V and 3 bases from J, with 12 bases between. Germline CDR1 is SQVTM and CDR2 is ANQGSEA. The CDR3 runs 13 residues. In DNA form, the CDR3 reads TGCAGCGCAAACGCGGGGGCTAATGAAAAACTGTTTTTT. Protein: CSANAGANEKLFF.

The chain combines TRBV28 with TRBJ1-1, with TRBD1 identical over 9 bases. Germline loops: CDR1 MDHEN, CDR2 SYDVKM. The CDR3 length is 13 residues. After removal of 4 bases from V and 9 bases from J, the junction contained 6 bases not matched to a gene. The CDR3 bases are TGTGCCAGCAGTTCGGTAGGGACAGGGCAAGCTTTCTTT. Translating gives CASSSVGTGQAFF.

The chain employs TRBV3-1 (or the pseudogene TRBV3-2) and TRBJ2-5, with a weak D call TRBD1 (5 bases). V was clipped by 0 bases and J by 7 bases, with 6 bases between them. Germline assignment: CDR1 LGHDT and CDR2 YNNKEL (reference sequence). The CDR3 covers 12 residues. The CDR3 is CASSQEQGTQYF. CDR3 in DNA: TGTGCCAGCAGCCAAGAGCAGGGGACCCAGTACTTC.

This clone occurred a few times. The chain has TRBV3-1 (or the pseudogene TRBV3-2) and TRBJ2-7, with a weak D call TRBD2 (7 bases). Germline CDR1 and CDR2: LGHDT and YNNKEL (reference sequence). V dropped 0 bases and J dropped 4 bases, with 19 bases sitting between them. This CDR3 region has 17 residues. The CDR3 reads CASSQDRGASSGYEQYF. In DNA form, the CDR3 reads TGTGCCAGCAGCCAAGATCGGGGGGCCAGTTCGGGTTACGAGCAGTACTTC.

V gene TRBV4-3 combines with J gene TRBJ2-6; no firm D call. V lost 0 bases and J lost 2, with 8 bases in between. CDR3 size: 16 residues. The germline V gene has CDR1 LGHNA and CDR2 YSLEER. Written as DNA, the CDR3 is TGCGCCAGCAGCCAAGATACCAGTGCTGGGGCCAACGTCCTGACTTTC. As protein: CASSQDTSAGANVLTF.

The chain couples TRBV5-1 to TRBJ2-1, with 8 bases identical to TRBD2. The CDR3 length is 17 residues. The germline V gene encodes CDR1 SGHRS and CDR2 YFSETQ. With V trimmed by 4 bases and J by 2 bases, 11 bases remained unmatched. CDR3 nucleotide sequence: TGCGCCAGCAGCCCTAGACCAAGCGGGGGCACCTACAATGAGCAGTTCTTC. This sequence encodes CASSPRPSGGTYNEQFF.

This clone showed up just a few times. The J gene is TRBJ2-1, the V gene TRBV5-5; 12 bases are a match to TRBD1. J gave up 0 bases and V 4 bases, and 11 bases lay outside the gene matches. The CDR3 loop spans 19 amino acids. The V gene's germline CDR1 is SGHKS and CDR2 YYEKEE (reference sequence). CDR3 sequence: CASSPSGTGGLSSYNEQFF. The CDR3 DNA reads TGTGCCAGCAGCCCCTCTGGGACAGGGGGCCTGAGCTCCTACAATGAGCAGTTCTTC.